This T cell receptor (beta chain) was retrieved from a study of blood T cell repertoires in COVID-19. Study-wide background: Collection of acute and convalescent COVID-19 samples took place in the United States, Italy and Spain. Nucleic acid was either cDNA or gDNA, and it came from T cells, B-cell-depleted T cells, or PBMCs.

In the authors' methods: Amplified reference gene primers provided the basis for estimating nucleated cell counts. Generated by immunoSEQ multiplex PCR, the TCRdb table keeps only in-frame clones and is missing some. The V and J calls and clone size are taken from that table; D and trimming were inferred from the DNA. The sample carries some 77,000 clones, roughly 87% recorded once. V gave up 5 bases and J gave up 4 bases; unmatched junction bases: 12. This CDR3 is 16 amino acids long. Germline CDR1 SGHVS, CDR2 FNYEAQ. This clonotype originated in a man aged 30 to 45 with acute or convalescent COVID-19. Sequenced sample: peripheral blood. This rearrangement joins TRBV7-6 to TRBJ2-3, with 7 bases that match TRBD2. The chain's CDR3 is CASSPSPAGVSDTQYF. The CDR3, as DNA: TGTGCCAGCAGCCCCTCCCCGGCGGGAGTCTCAGATACGCAGTATTTT.